The rows below give T cell receptor beta chains drawn from one sample of a study of T cell responses to AZD1222 COVID-19 vaccine. Some clones are missing from TCRdb's copy, which holds only in-frame ones; the method was immunoSEQ multiplex PCR. The sample contains approximately 98,000 clones, about 92% of which appear only once. The specimen was peripheral blood, collected on day 0 of MenACWY control vaccination. All receptors come from an adult in good health. Each CDR3 is given with its conserved first and last residue. The D gene is left open where the match is weak.

cdr3_aa	cdr3_nt	d_call	j_call	v_call
CASSLEGGGKETQYF	TGTGCCAGCAGCTTGGAAGGCGGGGGGAAAGAGACCCAGTACTTC	TRBD2	TRBJ2-5	TRBV5-4
CASSETGVGAGELFF	TGCGCCAGCAGTGAGACAGGGGTAGGGGCCGGGGAGCTGTTTTTT	TRBD1	TRBJ2-2	TRBV10-1
CASSWGTNEKLFF	TGTGCCAGCAGTTGGGGGACAAATGAAAAACTGTTTTTT	-	TRBJ1-4	TRBV28
CASSFGGSEQYF	TGTGCCAGCAGTTTCGGGGGTTCCGAGCAGTACTTC	-	TRBJ2-7	TRBV12-3/TRBV12-4
CAISESPGARTQYF	TGTGCCATCAGTGAGTCGCCAGGCGCGCGGACCCAGTACTTC	-	TRBJ2-5	TRBV10-3
CAWSVGAGVNQPQHF	TGTGCCTGGAGTGTAGGAGCAGGGGTCAATCAGCCCCAGCATTTT	-	TRBJ1-5	TRBV30
CASSGQGRDEAFF	TGTGCCAGCAGTGGACAGGGGAGGGATGAAGCTTTCTTT	TRBD1	TRBJ1-1	TRBV2
CAWSVSGNEQYF	TGTGCCTGGAGTGTCTCGGGCAACGAGCAGTACTTC	-	TRBJ2-7	TRBV30
CASSQDRYGGELFF	TGCGCCAGCAGCCAAGACCGGTATGGCGGGGAGCTGTTTTTT	-	TRBJ2-2	TRBV4-1
CASSYRRGVHTEAFF	TGTGCCAGCAGTTACAGGAGGGGGGTTCATACTGAAGCTTTCTTT	-	TRBJ1-1	TRBV6-2/TRBV6-3
CASSYVDKPYEQYF	TGTGCCAGCAGCTATGTGGACAAGCCTTACGAGCAGTACTTC	-	TRBJ2-7	TRBV11-2
CSVHRTGMNTEAFF	TGCAGCGTCCACAGGACGGGAATGAACACTGAAGCTTTCTTT	-	TRBJ1-1	TRBV29-1
CASSQVVAAGGNTIYF	TGCGCCAGCAGCCAAGTTGTGGCGGCAGGTGGAAACACCATATATTTT	-	TRBJ1-3	TRBV4-1
CASRRTGSTDYGYTF	TGTGCCAGCAGGAGGACAGGGTCAACGGACTATGGCTACACCTTC	TRBD1	TRBJ1-2	TRBV4-2
CASSLSGATNYGYTF	TGTGCCAGCAGCTTATCTGGAGCGACTAACTATGGCTACACCTTC	-	TRBJ1-2	TRBV7-9
CASSFGTGNTGELFF	TGTGCCAGCAGCTTCGGTACAGGGAACACCGGGGAGCTGTTTTTT	-	TRBJ2-2	TRBV5-5